These 13 T cell receptor beta chains originate from one sample sequenced in a study of molecular identifiers for immune sequencing clone quantification. TCRdb reprocessed the PCR reads via MiXCR and lists one record per CDR3 protein. The table shows about 500,000 distinct CDR3 sequences, with around 23% occurring only once. Sequenced input: naive CD8+ T cells from blood, with Jurkat cell RNA spiked in. Subset in this sample: FACS-sorted CD8+CD4-CCR7+CD45RA+ naive T cells. These receptors originate from a human donor in good health. Some libraries in this study had Jurkat cell RNA spiked in.

This clonotype was picked up a small number of times. V gene TRBV7-9 combines with J gene TRBJ2-1, with a weak D call TRBD2 (5 bases). Trimming removed 2 bases from V and 5 bases from J, with 16 bases in between. The CDR3 has 16 residues. Germline assignment: CDR1 SEHNR and CDR2 FQNEAQ (reference sequence). The CDR3 coding sequence is TGTGCCAGCAGCTTATCGGGCCTGAGGGCCCACAATGAGCAGTTCTTC. Its protein product is CASSLSGLRAHNEQFF.

This chain links TRBV4-1 with TRBJ2-3; 10 nucleotides match TRBD2. There are 17 residues in the CDR3. The germline gives CDR1 MGHRA, CDR2 YSYEKL. The V gene end was trimmed by 0 bases and the J gene end by 6 bases; junction bases not matched to a gene: 9. CDR3 protein: CASSQDPSGGPWDTQYF. As DNA, the CDR3 is TGCGCCAGCAGCCAAGACCCTAGCGGGGGCCCCTGGGATACGCAGTATTTT.

DNA of the CDR3: TGCGCCAGCAGCGGACACAGGGTGGGCGAGCAGTACTTC. Translating it yields CASSGHRVGEQYF. The V call is TRBV4-1, the J call TRBJ2-7, with D possibly TRBD1 on 6 matching bases. Per the germline V gene, CDR1 is MGHRA and CDR2 is YSYEKL. V dropped 5 bases and J dropped 6 bases, with 14 bases sitting between them. This CDR3 region has 13 residues.

This clonotype occurred many times. This chain connects TRBV4-1 to TRBJ2-1; 9 bases fit TRBD2. This CDR3 is built from 18 residues. The germline V gene has CDR1 MGHRA and CDR2 YSYEKL. J was trimmed by 1 base and V by 1 base; bases with no gene match: 8. The CDR3 DNA reads TGCGCCAGCAGCCAAGTGTGGAGTAGCGGGGGTTCCTACAATGAGCAGTTCTTC. Amino acid sequence: CASSQVWSSGGSYNEQFF.

This clonotype was counted a few times. This sequence joins TRBV6-2 or TRBV6-3 and TRBJ1-3; the D is unclear. V shed 6 bases and J shed 4 bases, with 16 bases lying between them. Germline values: CDR1 MNHEY, CDR2 SVGEGT. The length of the CDR3 is 15 residues. The CDR3 loop reads CASSPGLDVGNTIYF. CDR3 DNA: TGTGCCAGCAGCCCCGGACTGGACGTCGGAAACACCATATATTTT.

This rearrangement joins TRBV20-1 to TRBJ1-5; TRBD1 matches at 7 bases. J gave up 0 bases and V 0 bases, and 11 bases lay outside the gene matches. Germline assignment: CDR1 DFQATT and CDR2 SNEGSKA (reference sequence). This CDR3 comprises 18 residues. This CDR3 reads CSARDADREWGSNQPQHF. In DNA form, the CDR3 reads TGCAGTGCTAGAGACGCCGACAGGGAGTGGGGTAGCAATCAGCCCCAGCATTTT.

This clonotype showed up just a few times. The chain joins TRBV19 to TRBJ1-1; 7 nucleotides agree with TRBD1. The J segment lost 8 bases and the V segment lost 6 bases, leaving 15 bases of the junction unmatched. This CDR3 contains 15 residues. CDR1 LNHDA and CDR2 SQIVND come from the germline V gene (reference sequence). The CDR3 bases are TGTGCCAGTAGCCCCCCCGTCCTTGGGACAGACGAAGCTTTCTTT. Protein sequence: CASSPPVLGTDEAFF.

This clonotype was detected ten times or more. This chain joins TRBV20-1 and TRBJ2-7; TRBD2 might be the D (6 bases). This CDR3 is 14 amino acids long. Germline V CDR1 and CDR2: DFQATT, SNEGSKA (reference sequence). Trimming removed 4 bases from V and 5 bases from J, with 18 bases in between. For the CDR3, the DNA is TGCAGTGCTAACGCTTGGAGGGCATATGACGAGCAGTACTTC. Protein sequence: CSANAWRAYDEQYF.

This clonotype was found many times. The chain combines TRBV5-1 with TRBJ2-3, with D possibly being TRBD1 (5 bases). Germline CDR1 reads SGHRS; CDR2 reads YFSETQ. The CDR3 totals 17 residues. V was trimmed by 4 bases and J by 0 bases, leaving 18 bases between them. CDR3 in amino acids: CASSPFGAEISTDTQYF. The DNA of the CDR3 is TGCGCCAGCAGCCCCTTTGGGGCCGAGATTAGCACAGATACGCAGTATTTT.

This clonotype occurred a few times. The V gene is TRBV5-1, the J gene TRBJ2-3; 10 nucleotides line up with TRBD2. With 4 bases clipped from V and 6 bases from J, the junction kept 8 bases outside the gene matches. Germline assignment: CDR1 SGHRS and CDR2 YFSETQ. This CDR3 region has 15 residues. The CDR3 DNA follows: TGCGCCAGCAGCCCACAAGCGGGAGGGGTTGATACGCAGTATTTT. Its protein is CASSPQAGGVDTQYF. The full variable domain, completed using reference TRBV5-1 and TRBJ2-3, is KAGVTQTPRYLIKTRGQQVTLSCSPISGHRSVSWYQQTPGQGLQFLFEYFSETQRNKGNFPGRFSGRQFSNSRSEMNVSTLELGDSALYLCASSPQAGGVDTQYFGPGTRLTVL.

This clonotype showed up just a few times. The CDR3 DNA follows: TGTGCCAGCAGCCCCCGGGACATTTACTACGAGCAGTACTTC. It specifies CASSPRDIYYEQYF. The chain couples TRBV7-9 to TRBJ2-7; weak D call: TRBD1 (6 bases). The V gene's germline CDR1 is SEHNR and CDR2 FQNEAQ (reference sequence). The CDR3 has 14 residues. V gave up 5 bases and J gave up 3 bases, with 14 bases separating them. Together with reference TRBV7-9 and TRBJ2-7, the CDR3 gives the full variable domain: DTGVSQNPRHKITKRGQNVTFRCDPISEHNRLYWYRQTLGQGPEFLTYFQNEAQLEKSRLLSDRFSAERPKGSFSTLEIQRTEQGDSAMYLCASSPRDIYYEQYFGPGTRLTVT.

Concerning this clonotype: A much larger clone differs by one base, so this may be a read error. Lacking the conserved final phenylalanine or tryptophan, this CDR3 likely reflects a read error. The chain combines TRBV11-2 with TRBJ2-3; tentative D call: TRBD1 (6 bases). The CDR3 runs to 14 residues. Germline CDR1 and CDR2: SGHAT and FQNNGV. V dropped 5 bases and J dropped 4 bases, with 13 bases sitting between them. CDR3 residues: CASSPQNRADTQYL. CDR3 bases: TGTGCCAGCAGCCCGCAGAACAGGGCAGATACGCAGTATCTT.

This clonotype was picked up many times. The chain recombines TRBV2 with TRBJ1-1, with unresolved D. The CDR3 has 14 amino acids. Germline-derived CDR1 and CDR2 are SNHLY and FYNNEI. Trimming removed 7 bases from V and 0 bases from J, with 12 bases in between. The CDR3: CASKTGYMNTEAFF. CDR3 in DNA: TGTGCCAGCAAGACGGGCTACATGAACACTGAAGCTTTCTTT. The whole variable domain, remainder taken from reference TRBV2 and TRBJ1-1, is EPEVTQTPSHQVTQMGQEVILRCVPISNHLYFYWYRQILGQKVEFLVSFYNNEISEKSEIFDDQFSVERPDGSNFTLKIRSTKLEDSAMYFCASKTGYMNTEAFFGQGTRLTVV.